This TCR beta chain was sequenced in a study of beta chain features in type 1 diabetes. CDR3 length equals 15 residues. From germline, CDR1 is ENHRY and CDR2 SYGVKD. The germline V and J ends were trimmed by 7 bases and 5 bases, with 17 bases remaining between them. As every portion of the isolated RNA was reverse transcribed, the sequencing read expressed TCRB transcripts. The data were produced by immunoSEQ multiplex PCR, yet TCRdb's version contains in-frame clones alone and is incomplete. The data contain just over 600,000 clones, around 16% of them seen just once; the ten biggest clones take up approximately 0.087%. General observations from the study: Shorter TCRB CDR3s, moderately but significantly so, marked every one of the four CD4+ subsets in Type 1 diabetes patients.

This clone was seen only a few times. What it binds is not known. There was one heparinised blood draw per donor, averaging around 100 mL. The receptor comes from a man between 18 and 35 years old in good health. The chain links TRBV10-3 to TRBJ1-4; maybe TRBD1 (5 bases). Specimen: naive CD4+ T cells from blood. CDR3 loop: CAIKQELVGNEKLFF. In DNA form, the CDR3 reads TGTGCCATCAAACAGGAATTAGTTGGGAATGAAAAACTGTTTTTT.